This TCR beta chain was captured in a study of T cells after yellow fever vaccination. From the 5' RACE reads, TCRdb called clonotypes with MiXCR, one entry per CDR3 protein. The table records hundreds of thousands of distinct CDR3 sequences, roughly 11% of them present only once. This clonotype was found many times. Its cognate antigen is unknown. J was trimmed by 0 bases and V by 3 bases; bases with no gene match: 5. The germline V gene encodes CDR1 SGHAT and CDR2 FQDESV (reference sequence). CDR3 length: 16 amino acids. General study findings and limits: Weaker overall was a secondary response that nonetheless peaked faster, on day 5 versus 15. It was a small share of clonotypes that appeared in both CD4 and CD8 compartments.

The V gene is TRBV11-1, the J gene TRBJ2-3; 8 bases agree with TRBD2. This sequence originates from a man aged 18-30 years who received the YFV17D yellow fever vaccine. The material was PBMCs, obtained on the day of the first yellow fever vaccination. CDR3 bases: TGTGCCAGCAGCTTGGTAGCGGGAACTAGCACAGATACGCAGTATTTT. This encodes CASSLVAGTSTDTQYF.